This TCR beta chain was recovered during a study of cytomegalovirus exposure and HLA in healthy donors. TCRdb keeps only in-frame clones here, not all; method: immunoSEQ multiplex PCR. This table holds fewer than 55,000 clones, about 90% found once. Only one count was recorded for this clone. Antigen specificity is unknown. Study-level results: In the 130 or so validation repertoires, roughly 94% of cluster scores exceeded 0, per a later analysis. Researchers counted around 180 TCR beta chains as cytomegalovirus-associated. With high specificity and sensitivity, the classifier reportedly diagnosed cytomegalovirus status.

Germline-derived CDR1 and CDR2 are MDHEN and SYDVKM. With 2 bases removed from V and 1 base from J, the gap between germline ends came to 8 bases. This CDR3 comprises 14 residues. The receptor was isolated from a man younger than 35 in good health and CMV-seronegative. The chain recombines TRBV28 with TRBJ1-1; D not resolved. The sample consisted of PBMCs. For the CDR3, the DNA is TGTGCCAGCAGTTTAGGCTCTTGGAACACTGAAGCTTTCTTT. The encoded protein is CASSLGSWNTEAFF.